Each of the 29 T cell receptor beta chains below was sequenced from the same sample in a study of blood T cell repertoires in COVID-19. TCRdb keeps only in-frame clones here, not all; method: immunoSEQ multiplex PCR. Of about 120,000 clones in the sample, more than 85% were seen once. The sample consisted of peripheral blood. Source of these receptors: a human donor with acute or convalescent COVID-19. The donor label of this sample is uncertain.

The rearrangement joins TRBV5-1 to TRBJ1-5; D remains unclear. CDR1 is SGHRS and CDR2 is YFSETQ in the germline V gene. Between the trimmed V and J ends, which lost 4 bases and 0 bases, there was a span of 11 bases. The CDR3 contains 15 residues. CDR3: CASSDTPGSNQPQHF. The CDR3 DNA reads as TGCGCCAGCAGCGATACCCCGGGTAGCAATCAGCCCCAGCATTTT. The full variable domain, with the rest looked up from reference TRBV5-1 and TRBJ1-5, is KAGVTQTPRYLIKTRGQQVTLSCSPISGHRSVSWYQQTPGQGLQFLFEYFSETQRNKGNFPGRFSGRQFSNSRSEMNVSTLELGDSALYLCASSDTPGSNQPQHFGDGTRLSIL.

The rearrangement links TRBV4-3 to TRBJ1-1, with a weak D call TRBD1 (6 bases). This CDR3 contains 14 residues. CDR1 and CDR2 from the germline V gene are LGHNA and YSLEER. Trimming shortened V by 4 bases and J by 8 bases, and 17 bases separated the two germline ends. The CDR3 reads CASSLSRGGPEAFF. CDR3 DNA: TGCGCCAGCAGCCTCAGCCGGGGGGGCCCCGAAGCTTTCTTT.

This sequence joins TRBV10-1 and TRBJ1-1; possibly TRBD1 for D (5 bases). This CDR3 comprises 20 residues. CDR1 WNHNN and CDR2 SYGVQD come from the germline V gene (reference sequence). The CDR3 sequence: CTQLEQSLWQGRLRYTEAFF. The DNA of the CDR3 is TGCACCCAGTTAGAACAGAGCCTCTGGCAGGGAAGATTACGGTACACTGAAGCTTTCTTT.

The CDR3 reads CASSYPRGGGNTEAFF. The CDR3 DNA reads TGTGCCAGCAGTTACCCCCGGGGGGGTGGGAACACTGAAGCTTTCTTT. V usage is TRBV6-6 and J usage is TRBJ1-1; D possibly corresponds to TRBD1 (5 bases). The CDR3 consists of 16 residues. From germline, CDR1 is MNHNY and CDR2 SVGAGI (reference sequence). The ends were cut back, 2 bases at V and 1 base at J, with 14 bases in the middle.

The CDR3 region is CASSRRAGSEETQYF. The CDR3 nucleotides read TGCGCCAGCAGCCGAAGGGCGGGGTCCGAAGAGACCCAGTACTTC. This chain connects TRBV5-1 to TRBJ2-5; weak D call: TRBD2 (6 bases). The ends were cut back, 4 bases at V and 3 bases at J, with 16 bases in the middle. Germline CDR1 reads SGHRS; CDR2 reads YFSETQ. This CDR3 contains 15 residues.

The CDR3 loop reads CASSQGGTGGYTF. The CDR3 DNA is TGTGCCAGCAGCCAAGGGGGAACGGGGGGCTACACCTTC. This chain joins TRBV3-1 (or the pseudogene TRBV3-2) and TRBJ1-2; no reliable D call. From germline, CDR1 is LGHDT and CDR2 YNNKEL (reference sequence). Trimming cost V 1 base and J 8 bases, with 11 bases left between them. CDR3 length: 13 amino acids.

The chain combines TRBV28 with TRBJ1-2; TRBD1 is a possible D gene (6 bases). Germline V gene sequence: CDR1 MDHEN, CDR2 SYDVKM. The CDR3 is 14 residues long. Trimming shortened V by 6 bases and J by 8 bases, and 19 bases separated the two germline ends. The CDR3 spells CASRKGGPNGGYTF. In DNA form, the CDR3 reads TGTGCCAGCAGGAAGGGGGGGCCTAACGGCGGCTACACCTTC.

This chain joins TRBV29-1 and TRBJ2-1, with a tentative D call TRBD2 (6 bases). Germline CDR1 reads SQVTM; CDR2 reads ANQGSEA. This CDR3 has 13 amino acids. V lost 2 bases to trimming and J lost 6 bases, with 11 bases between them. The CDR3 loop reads CSVERQGGNEQFF. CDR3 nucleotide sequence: TGCAGCGTTGAAAGGCAGGGAGGCAATGAGCAGTTCTTC.

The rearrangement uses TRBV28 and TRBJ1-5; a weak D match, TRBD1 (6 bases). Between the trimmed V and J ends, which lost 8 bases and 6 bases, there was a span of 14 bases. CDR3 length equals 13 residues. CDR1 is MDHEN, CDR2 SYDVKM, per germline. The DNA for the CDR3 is TGTGCCAGCGGATACAGGGTTGGTCAGCCCCAGCATTTT. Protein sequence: CASGYRVGQPQHF.

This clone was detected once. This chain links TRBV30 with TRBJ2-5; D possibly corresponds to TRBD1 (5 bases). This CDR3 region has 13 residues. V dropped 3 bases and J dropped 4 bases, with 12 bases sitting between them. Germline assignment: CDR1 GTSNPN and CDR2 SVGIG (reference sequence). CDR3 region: CAWSADQGETQYF. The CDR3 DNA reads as TGTGCCTGGAGCGCTGACCAGGGAGAGACCCAGTACTTC.

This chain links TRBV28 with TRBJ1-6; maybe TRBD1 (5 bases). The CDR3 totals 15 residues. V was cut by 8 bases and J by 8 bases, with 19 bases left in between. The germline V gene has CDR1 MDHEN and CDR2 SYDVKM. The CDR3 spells CASCRPGTTYSPLHF. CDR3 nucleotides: TGTGCCAGCTGCCGTCCCGGGACTACCTATTCACCCCTCCACTTT. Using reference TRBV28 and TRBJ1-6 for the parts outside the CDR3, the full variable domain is DVKVTQSSRYLVKRTGEKVFLECVQDMDHENMFWYRQDPGLGLRLIYFSYDVKMKEKGDIPEGYSVSREKKERFSLILESASTNQTSMYLCASCRPGTTYSPLHFGNGTRLTVT.

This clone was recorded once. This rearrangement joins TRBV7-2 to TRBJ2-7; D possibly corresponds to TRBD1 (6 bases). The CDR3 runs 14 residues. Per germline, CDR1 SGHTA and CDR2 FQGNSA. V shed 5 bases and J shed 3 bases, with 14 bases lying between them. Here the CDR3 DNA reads TGTGCCAGCAGCCCCACAGGGTTCGGCTACGAGCAGTACTTC. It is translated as CASSPTGFGYEQYF. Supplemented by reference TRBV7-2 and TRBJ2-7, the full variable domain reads GAGVSQSPSNKVTEKGKDVELRCDPISGHTALYWYRQSLGQGLEFLIYFQGNSAPDKSGLPSDRFSAERTGGSVSTLTIQRTQQEDSAVYLCASSPTGFGYEQYFGPGTRLTVT.

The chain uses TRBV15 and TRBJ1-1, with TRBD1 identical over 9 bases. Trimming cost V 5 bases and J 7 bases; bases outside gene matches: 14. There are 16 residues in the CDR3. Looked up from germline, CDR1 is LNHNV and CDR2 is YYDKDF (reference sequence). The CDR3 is CATSSILDRGSVEAFF. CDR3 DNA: TGTGCCACCAGCTCGATATTAGACAGGGGGTCCGTTGAAGCTTTCTTT. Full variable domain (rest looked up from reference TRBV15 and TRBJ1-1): DAMVIQNPRYQVTQFGKPVTLSCSQTLNHNVMYWYQQKSSQAPKLLFHYYDKDFNNEADTPDNFQSRRPNTSFCFLDIRSPGLGDTAMYLCATSSILDRGSVEAFFGQGTRLTVV.

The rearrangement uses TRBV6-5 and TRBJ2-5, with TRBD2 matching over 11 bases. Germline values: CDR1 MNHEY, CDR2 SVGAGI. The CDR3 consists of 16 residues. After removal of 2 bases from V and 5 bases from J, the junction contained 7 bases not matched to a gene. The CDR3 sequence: CASSYAISGRAETQYF. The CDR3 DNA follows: TGTGCCAGCAGTTACGCGATTAGCGGGAGGGCGGAGACCCAGTACTTC.

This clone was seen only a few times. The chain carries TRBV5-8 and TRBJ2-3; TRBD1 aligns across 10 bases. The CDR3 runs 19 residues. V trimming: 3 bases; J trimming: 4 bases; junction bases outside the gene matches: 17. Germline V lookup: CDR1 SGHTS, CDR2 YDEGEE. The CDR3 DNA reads TGTGCCAGCAGCTACCCGGGACAGGGGAGAAGCGGGAGATCAGATACGCAGTATTTT. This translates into CASSYPGQGRSGRSDTQYF. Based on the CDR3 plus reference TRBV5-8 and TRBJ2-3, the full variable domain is EAGVTQSPTHLIKTRGQQATLRCSPISGHTSVYWYQQALGLGLQFLLWYDEGEERNRGNFPPRFSGRQFPNYSSELNVNALELEDSALYLCASSYPGQGRSGRSDTQYFGPGTRLTVL.

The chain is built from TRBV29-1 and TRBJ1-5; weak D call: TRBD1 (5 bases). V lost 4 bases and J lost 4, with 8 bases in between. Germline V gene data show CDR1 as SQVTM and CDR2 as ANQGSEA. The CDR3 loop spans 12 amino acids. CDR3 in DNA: TGCAGCGTTGGGGAGGGGAATCAGCCCCAGCATTTT. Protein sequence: CSVGEGNQPQHF.

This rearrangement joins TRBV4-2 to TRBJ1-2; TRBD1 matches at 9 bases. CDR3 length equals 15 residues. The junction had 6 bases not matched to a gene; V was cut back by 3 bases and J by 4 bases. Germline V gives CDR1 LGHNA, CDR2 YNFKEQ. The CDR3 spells CASSQDRGPRYGYTF. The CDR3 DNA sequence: TGTGCCAGCAGCCAGGACAGGGGACCCCGCTATGGCTACACCTTC.

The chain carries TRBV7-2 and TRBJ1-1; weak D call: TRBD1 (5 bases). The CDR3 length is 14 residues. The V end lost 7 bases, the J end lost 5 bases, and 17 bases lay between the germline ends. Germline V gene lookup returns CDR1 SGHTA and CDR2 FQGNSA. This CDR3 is CASTPMVEGTEAFF. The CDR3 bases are TGTGCCAGCACCCCGATGGTGGAGGGGACTGAAGCTTTCTTT.

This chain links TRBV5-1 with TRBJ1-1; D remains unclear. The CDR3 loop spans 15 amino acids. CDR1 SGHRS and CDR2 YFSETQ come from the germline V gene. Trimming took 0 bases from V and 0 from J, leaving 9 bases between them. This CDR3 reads CASSLGPTVNTEAFF. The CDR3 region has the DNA TGCGCCAGCAGCTTGGGACCGACTGTGAACACTGAAGCTTTCTTT.

The CDR3 bases are TGTGCCAGCAGCTCTACTAGCGTTGGGGAGACCCAGTACTTC. Its protein product is CASSSTSVGETQYF. This chain connects TRBV11-2 to TRBJ2-5; TRBD2 aligns across 7 bases. This CDR3 is 14 amino acids long. Germline V lookup: CDR1 SGHAT, CDR2 FQNNGV. The V and J ends lost 4 bases and 5 bases, in that order; junction bases with no gene match: 7.

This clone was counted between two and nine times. The CDR3 spells CASSLGWQGAYNEQFF. The CDR3 bases are TGTGCCAGCAGCTTAGGGTGGCAGGGGGCCTACAATGAGCAGTTCTTC. The V gene is TRBV7-9, the J gene TRBJ2-1; 7 bases agree with TRBD1. CDR1 SEHNR and CDR2 FQNEAQ come from the germline V gene (reference sequence). V lost 1 base to trimming and J lost 2 bases; unmatched junction nucleotides: 5. The length of the CDR3 is 16 residues.

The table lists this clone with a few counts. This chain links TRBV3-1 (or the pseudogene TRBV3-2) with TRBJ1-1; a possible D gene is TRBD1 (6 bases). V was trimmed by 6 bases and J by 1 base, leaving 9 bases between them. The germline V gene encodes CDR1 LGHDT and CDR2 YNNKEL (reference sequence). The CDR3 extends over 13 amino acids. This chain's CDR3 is CASRPQGNTEAFF. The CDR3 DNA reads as TGTGCCAGCAGACCACAGGGGAACACTGAAGCTTTCTTT.

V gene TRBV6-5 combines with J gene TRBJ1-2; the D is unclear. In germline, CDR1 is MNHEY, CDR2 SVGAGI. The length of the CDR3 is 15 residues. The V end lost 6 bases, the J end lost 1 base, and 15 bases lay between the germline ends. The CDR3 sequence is CASSPQGGHNYGYTF. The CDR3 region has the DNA TGTGCCAGCAGCCCCCAAGGAGGGCATAACTATGGCTACACCTTC.

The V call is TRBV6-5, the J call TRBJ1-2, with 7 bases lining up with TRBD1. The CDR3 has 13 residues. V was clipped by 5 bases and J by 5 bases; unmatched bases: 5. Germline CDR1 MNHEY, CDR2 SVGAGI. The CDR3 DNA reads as TGTGCCAGCAGTCGGGACAGCCTGTATGGCTACACCTTC. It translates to CASSRDSLYGYTF.

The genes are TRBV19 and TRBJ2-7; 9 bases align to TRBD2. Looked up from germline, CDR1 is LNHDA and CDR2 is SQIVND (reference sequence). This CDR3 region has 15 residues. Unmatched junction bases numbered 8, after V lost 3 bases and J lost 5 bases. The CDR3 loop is CASSIVGTSFNEQYF. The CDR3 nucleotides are TGTGCCAGTAGTATCGTCGGGACTAGCTTCAACGAGCAGTACTTC.

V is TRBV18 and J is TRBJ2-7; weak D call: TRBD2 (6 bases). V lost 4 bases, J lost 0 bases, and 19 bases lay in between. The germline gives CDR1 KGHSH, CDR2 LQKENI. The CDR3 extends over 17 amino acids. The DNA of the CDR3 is TGTGCCAGCTCACTAGGGATTGGAGCGGGCCACTCCTACGAGCAGTACTTC. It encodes CASSLGIGAGHSYEQYF. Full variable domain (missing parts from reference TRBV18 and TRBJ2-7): NAGVMQNPRHLVRRRGQEARLRCSPMKGHSHVYWYRQLPEEGLKFMVYLQKENIIDESGMPKERFSAEFPKEGPSILRIQQVVRGDSAAYFCASSLGIGAGHSYEQYFGPGTRLTVT.

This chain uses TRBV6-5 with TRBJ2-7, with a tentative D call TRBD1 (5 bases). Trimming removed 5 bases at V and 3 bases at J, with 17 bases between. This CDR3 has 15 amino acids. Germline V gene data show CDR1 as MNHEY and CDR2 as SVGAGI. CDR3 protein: CASSLPPDTNYEQYF. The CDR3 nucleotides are TGTGCCAGCAGTCTCCCGCCGGACACCAACTACGAGCAGTACTTC.

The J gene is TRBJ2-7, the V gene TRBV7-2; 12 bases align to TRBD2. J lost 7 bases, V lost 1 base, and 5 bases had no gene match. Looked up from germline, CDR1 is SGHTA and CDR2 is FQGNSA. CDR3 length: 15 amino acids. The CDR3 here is CASSLGLAGAGEQYF. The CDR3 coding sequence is TGTGCCAGCAGCTTAGGACTAGCGGGAGCCGGGGAGCAGTACTTC.

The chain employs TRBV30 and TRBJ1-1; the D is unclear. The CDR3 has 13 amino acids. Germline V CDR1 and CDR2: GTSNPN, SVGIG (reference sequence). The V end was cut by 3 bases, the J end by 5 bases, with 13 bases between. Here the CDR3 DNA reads TGTGCCTGGAGACCGGCGGGATGGACTGAAGCTTTCTTT. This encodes CAWRPAGWTEAFF.